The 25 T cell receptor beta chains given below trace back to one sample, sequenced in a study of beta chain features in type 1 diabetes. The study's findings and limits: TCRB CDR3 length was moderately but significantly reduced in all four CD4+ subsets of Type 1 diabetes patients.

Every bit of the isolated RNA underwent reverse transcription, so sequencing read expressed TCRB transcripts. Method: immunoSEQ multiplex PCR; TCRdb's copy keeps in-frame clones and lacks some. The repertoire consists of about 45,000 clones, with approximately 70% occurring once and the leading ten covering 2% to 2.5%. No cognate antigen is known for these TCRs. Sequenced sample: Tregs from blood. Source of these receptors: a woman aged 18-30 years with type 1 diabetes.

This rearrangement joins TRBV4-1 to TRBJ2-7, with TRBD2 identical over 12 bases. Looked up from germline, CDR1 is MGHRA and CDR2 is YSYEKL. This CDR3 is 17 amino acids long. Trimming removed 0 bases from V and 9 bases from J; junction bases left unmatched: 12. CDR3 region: CASSQDEKGLAGKVQYF. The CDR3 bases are TGCGCCAGCAGCCAAGATGAAAAGGGACTAGCGGGTAAAGTGCAGTACTTC.

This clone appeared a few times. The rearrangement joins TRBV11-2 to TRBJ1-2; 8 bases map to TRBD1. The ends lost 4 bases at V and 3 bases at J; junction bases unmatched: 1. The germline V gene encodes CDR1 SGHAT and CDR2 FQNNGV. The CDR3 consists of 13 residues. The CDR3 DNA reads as TGTGCCAGCAGCTCGACAGGGGACTATGGCTACACCTTC. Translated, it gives CASSSTGDYGYTF.

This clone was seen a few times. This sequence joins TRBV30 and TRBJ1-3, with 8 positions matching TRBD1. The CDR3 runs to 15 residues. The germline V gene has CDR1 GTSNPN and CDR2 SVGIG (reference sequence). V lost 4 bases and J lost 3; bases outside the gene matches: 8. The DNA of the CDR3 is TGTGCCTGGACCGCAAGCAGGGGGCTTGGAAACACCATATATTTT. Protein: CAWTASRGLGNTIYF.

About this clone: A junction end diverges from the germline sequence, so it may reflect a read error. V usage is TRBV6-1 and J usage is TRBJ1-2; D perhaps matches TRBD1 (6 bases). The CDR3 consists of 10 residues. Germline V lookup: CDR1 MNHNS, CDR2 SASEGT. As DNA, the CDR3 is TGTGCCAGCAGTGGGACAGCCTCTTCCTTC. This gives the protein CASSGTASSF.

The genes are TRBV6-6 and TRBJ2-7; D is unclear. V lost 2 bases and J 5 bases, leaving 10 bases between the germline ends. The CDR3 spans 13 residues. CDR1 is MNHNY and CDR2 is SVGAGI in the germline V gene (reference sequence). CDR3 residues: CASSYAAPNEQYF. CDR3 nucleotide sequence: TGTGCCAGCAGTTACGCGGCCCCGAACGAGCAGTACTTC.

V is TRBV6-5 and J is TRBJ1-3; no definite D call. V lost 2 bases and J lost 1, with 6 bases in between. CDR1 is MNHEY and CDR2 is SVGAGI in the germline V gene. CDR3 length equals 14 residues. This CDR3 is CASSYGRSGNTIYF. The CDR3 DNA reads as TGTGCCAGCAGTTACGGCCGTTCTGGAAACACCATATATTTT.

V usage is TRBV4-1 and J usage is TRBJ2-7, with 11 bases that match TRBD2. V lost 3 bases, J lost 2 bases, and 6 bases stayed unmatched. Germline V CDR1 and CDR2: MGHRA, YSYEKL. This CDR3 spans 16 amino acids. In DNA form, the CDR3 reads TGCGCCAGCAGCCACGCCGGGACTAGCGGAGCCTACGAGCAGTACTTC. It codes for CASSHAGTSGAYEQYF.

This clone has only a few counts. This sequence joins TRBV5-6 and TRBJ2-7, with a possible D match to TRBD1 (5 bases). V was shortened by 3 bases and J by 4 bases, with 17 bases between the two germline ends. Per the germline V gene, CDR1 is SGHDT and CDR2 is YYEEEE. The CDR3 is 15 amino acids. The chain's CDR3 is CASSSYGQGVYEQYF. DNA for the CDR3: TGTGCCAGCAGCTCGTACGGTCAGGGTGTGTACGAGCAGTACTTC.

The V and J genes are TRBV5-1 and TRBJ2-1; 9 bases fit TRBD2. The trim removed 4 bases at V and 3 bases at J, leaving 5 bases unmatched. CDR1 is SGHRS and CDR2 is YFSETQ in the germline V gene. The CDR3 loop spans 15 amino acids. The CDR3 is CASSRSGSLYNEQFF. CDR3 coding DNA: TGCGCCAGCAGCCGTAGCGGGAGTCTCTACAATGAGCAGTTCTTC.

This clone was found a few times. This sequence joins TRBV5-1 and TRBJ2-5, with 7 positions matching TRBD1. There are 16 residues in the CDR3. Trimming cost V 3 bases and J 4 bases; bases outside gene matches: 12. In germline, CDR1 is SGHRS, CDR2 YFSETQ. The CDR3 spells CASSWTRGTAIETQYF. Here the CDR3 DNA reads TGCGCCAGCAGCTGGACCCGTGGGACAGCGATAGAGACCCAGTACTTC.

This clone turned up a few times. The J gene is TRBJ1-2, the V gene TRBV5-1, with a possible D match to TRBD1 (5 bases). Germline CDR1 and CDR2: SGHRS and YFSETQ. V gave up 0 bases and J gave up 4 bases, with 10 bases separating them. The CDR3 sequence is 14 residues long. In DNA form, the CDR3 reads TGCGCCAGCAGCTTGGATCAGGGAATCTATGGCTACACCTTC. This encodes CASSLDQGIYGYTF. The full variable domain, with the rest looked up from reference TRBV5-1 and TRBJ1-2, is KAGVTQTPRYLIKTRGQQVTLSCSPISGHRSVSWYQQTPGQGLQFLFEYFSETQRNKGNFPGRFSGRQFSNSRSEMNVSTLELGDSALYLCASSLDQGIYGYTFGSGTRLTVV.

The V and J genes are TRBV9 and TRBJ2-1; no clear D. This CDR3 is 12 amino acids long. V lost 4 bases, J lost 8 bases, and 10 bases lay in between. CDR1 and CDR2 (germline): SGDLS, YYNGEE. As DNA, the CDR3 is TGTGCCAGCAGCCCCTATCTGGATGAGCAGTTCTTC. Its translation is CASSPYLDEQFF.

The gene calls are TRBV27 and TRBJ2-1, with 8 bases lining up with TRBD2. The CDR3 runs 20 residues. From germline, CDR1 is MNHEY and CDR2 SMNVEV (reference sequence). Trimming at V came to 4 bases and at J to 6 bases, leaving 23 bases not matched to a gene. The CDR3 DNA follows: TGTGCCAGCAGTTACGCGACGCAACTGGGCCTCGGACTAGCACCCAATGAGCAGTTCTTC. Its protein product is CASSYATQLGLGLAPNEQFF.

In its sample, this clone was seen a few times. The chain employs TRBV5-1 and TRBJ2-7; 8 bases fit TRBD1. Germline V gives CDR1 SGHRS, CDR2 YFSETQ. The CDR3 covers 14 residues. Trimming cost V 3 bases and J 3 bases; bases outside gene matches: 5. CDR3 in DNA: TGCGCCAGCAGCTCGGGACAGGCCTACTACGAGCAGTACTTC. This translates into CASSSGQAYYEQYF.

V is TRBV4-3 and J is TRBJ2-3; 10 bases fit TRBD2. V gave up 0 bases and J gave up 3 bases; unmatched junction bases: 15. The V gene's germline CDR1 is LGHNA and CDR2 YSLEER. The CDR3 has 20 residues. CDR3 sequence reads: CASSQDPSVSGRFQTDTQYF. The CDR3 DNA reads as TGCGCCAGCAGCCAAGATCCCTCTGTTAGCGGGAGGTTTCAAACAGATACGCAGTATTTT.

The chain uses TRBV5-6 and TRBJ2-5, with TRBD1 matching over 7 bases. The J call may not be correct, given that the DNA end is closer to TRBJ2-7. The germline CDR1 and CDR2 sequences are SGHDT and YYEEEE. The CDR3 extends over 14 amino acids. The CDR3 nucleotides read TGTGCCAGCAGCTGGAGTGACAGGGTCCACGAGCAGTACTTC. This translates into CASSWSDRVHEQYF.

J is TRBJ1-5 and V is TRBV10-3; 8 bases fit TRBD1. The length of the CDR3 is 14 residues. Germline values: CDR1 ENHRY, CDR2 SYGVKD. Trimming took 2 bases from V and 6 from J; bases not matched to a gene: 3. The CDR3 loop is CAISEQGAGQPQHF. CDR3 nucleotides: TGTGCCATCAGTGAGCAGGGGGCAGGTCAGCCCCAGCATTTT.

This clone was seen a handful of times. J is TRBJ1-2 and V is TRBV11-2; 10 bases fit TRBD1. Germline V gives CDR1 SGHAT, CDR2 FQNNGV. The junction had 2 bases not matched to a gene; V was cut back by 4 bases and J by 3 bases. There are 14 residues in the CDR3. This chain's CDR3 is CASSWGTGDYGYTF. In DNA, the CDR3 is TGTGCCAGCAGCTGGGGGACAGGGGACTATGGCTACACCTTC.

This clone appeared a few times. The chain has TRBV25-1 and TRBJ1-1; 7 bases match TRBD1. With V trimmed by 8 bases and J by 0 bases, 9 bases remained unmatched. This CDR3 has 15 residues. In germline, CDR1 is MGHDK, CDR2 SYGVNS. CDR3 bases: TGTGCCAGCGCCAGACAGGGCATTATGAACACTGAAGCTTTCTTT. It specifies CASARQGIMNTEAFF.

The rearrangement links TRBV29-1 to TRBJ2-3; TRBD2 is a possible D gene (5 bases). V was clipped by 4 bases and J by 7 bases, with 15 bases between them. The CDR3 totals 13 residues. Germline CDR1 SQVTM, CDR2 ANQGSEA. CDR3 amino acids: CSVGESPQNTQYF. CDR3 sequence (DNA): TGCAGCGTTGGGGAGTCCCCTCAGAATACGCAGTATTTT.

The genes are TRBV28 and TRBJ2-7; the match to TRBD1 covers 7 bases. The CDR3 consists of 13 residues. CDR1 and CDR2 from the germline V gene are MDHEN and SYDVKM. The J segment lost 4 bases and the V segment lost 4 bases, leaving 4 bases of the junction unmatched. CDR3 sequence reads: CASSSYRGYEQYF. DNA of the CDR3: TGTGCCAGCAGTTCCTACAGGGGTTACGAGCAGTACTTC.

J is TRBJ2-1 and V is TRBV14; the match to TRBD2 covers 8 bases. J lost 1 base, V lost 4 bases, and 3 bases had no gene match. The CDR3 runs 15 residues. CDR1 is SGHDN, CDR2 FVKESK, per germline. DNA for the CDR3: TGTGCCAGCAGCCTAACTAGCGGATCCTACAATGAGCAGTTCTTC. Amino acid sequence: CASSLTSGSYNEQFF.

The CDR3: CASSASTGESTDTQYF. In DNA, the CDR3 is TGTGCCAGCAGCGCGTCGACAGGGGAGAGCACAGATACGCAGTATTTT. J is TRBJ2-3 and V is TRBV21-1; the table gives TRBD1 as D, unverified against the DNA. TRBV21-1 is given as a pseudogene. CDR3 length: 16 residues.

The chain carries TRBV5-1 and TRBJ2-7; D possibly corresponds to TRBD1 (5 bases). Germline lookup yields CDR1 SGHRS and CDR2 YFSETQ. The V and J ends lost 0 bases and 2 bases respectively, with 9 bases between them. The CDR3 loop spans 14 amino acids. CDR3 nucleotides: TGCGCCAGCAGCTTGGACAGGTTGACCTACGAGCAGTACTTC. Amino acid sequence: CASSLDRLTYEQYF.

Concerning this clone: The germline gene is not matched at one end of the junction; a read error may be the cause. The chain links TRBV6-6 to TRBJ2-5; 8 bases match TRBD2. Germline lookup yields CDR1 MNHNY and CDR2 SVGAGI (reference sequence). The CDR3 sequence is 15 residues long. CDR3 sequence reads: CPSSGAGVGRETQYF. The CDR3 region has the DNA TGTCCCAGCAGTGGAGCGGGAGTGGGGCGAGAGACCCAGTACTTC.